This is a list of T cell receptor beta chains from one sample in a study of cytomegalovirus exposure and HLA in healthy donors. Sequenced by immunoSEQ multiplex PCR; TCRdb stores in-frame clones only, minus some. The sample has 120,000 or so clones, about 82% seen once; the top ten hold roughly 5.3%. Material: PBMCs. These receptors originate from a man aged 18 to 30 in good health and CMV-seronegative. Each CDR3 is given with its conserved first and last residue. The D gene is left open where the match is weak. Clone size appears in some rows only: once, few, many, or a class for an expanded clone.

D	size	V	J	DNA	CDR3
TRBD1	few	TRBV19	TRBJ1-2	TGTGCCAGTAGCCTCGACAGGGGGGATGGCTACACCTTC	CASSLDRGDGYTF
NA	NA	TRBV6-5	TRBJ1-1	TGTGCCAGCAGGCCTTACAGGTATTCGAACACTGAAGCTTTCTTT	CASRPYRYSNTEAFF
NA	NA	TRBV30	TRBJ1-1	TGTGCCTGGAGAAGAATAGAGAACACTGAAGCTTTCTTT	CAWRRIENTEAFF
TRBD1	NA	TRBV19	TRBJ1-5	TGTGCCAGTAGTGACAGGGGTGGAAATCAGCCCCAGCATTTT	CASSDRGGNQPQHF
TRBD1	NA	TRBV4-2	TRBJ1-6	TGTGCCAGCAGCCAAGACCGGGACAGGGCGAATTCACCCCTCCACTTT	CASSQDRDRANSPLHF
NA	NA	TRBV19	TRBJ1-1	TGTGCCAGTAGTCTACAGTTTCGGGGGGACACTGAAGCTTTCTTT	CASSLQFRGDTEAFF
TRBD1	NA	TRBV19	TRBJ2-7	TGTGCCAGTAGTATAGGGCGACAGGGGGCCACCTACGAGCAGTACTTC	CASSIGRQGATYEQYF
NA	NA	TRBV18	TRBJ2-5	TGTGCCAGCTCACCATTGCCCAGGGGACAAGAGACCCAGTACTTC	CASSPLPRGQETQYF
TRBD1	NA	TRBV2	TRBJ1-5	TGTGCCAGCAAAGAGACAGGGGGGGGTCAGCCCCAGCATTTT	CASKETGGGQPQHF
NA	NA	TRBV7-8	TRBJ1-2	TGTGCCAGCAGCCCTATACCCATACAGGGCCGAGCCTACTATGGCTACACCTTC	CASSPIPIQGRAYYGYTF
TRBD2	once	TRBV7-2	TRBJ2-1	TGTGCCAGCAGCACCCGGACTAGCGGGGGGGCGGGTGAGCAGTTCTTC	CASSTRTSGGAGEQFF
TRBD1	once	TRBV7-2	TRBJ1-2	TGTGCCAGCAGCTTGTCGACAGGGAGAGCGGGCTACACCTTC	CASSLSTGRAGYTF
NA	NA	TRBV30	TRBJ2-1	TGTGCCTGGACGCGAGTCGGGTCCTACAATGAGCAGTTCTTC	CAWTRVGSYNEQFF
NA	NA	TRBV5-1	TRBJ1-2	TGCGCCAGCAGCTTGGCCCTCGGAGAAACCTATGGCTACACCTTC	CASSLALGETYGYTF
TRBD1	NA	TRBV19	TRBJ1-5	TGTGCCAGTTCCCAGGGGGTGAGAGTAAATCAGCCCCAGCATTTT	CASSQGVRVNQPQHF
TRBD1	NA	TRBV13	TRBJ1-1	TGTGCCACCGGCAGGGGGTCAGGGTCAGGCACTGAAGCTTTCTTT	CATGRGSGSGTEAFF
NA	NA	TRBV11-2	TRBJ2-3	TGTGCCAGCAGCTTAGGTCTGTCCAGCACAGATACGCAGTATTTT	CASSLGLSSTDTQYF
NA	NA	TRBV29-1	TRBJ2-1	TGCAGCGGATCAAAGGGGGTTGGCAATGAGCAGTTCTTC	CSGSKGVGNEQFF